This T cell receptor (beta chain) stems from a study of T cell responses to AZD1222 COVID-19 vaccine. CDR3 length: 14 amino acids. The germline CDR1 and CDR2 sequences are MDHEN and SYDVKM. V dropped 4 bases and J dropped 4; count of bases not matched to a gene: 5. Data came from immunoSEQ multiplex PCR; TCRdb stores just in-frame clones and leaves some out. In the table there are about 83,000 clones, about 83% of which are singletons. The receptor comes from an adult in good health. The gene calls are TRBV28 and TRBJ2-3; 7 nucleotides agree with TRBD2. The sequenced sample was peripheral blood, obtained on day 0 of AZD1222 vaccination. In DNA form, the CDR3 reads TGTGCCAGCAGTTACGAGGCGGGAGCAGATACGCAGTATTTT. This sequence encodes CASSYEAGADTQYF.